This T cell receptor beta chain was documented in a study of tumor-infiltrating lymphocytes in primary liver carcinoma (dated by TCRdb to the late 2010s). For context, the study as a whole: The five patients, three men and two women aged 30 to 69 years, had hepatocellular carcinoma (four) or combined HCC and intrahepatic cholangiocarcinoma (one). The tumors of the five patients were staged as T1-T3 N0M0, with maximum diameters ranging from about 4 to 11 cm. Each sample produced about 3.5 to 7.13 million productive TCRbeta reads, and read depth showed no significant difference between tissue types. The study combined TCRbeta repertoire sequencing, expression microarrays and whole-exome sequencing across five regions of each liver tumor, with adjacent normal tissue and blood. A total of roughly 35 specimens from 5 patients, comprising approximately 25 tumor regions, 5 adjacent noncancerous liver tissues and 5 peripheral blood samples, were covered by TCRbeta repertoire sequencing. High reproducibility was observed for the technical replicate repertoires, with mean shared-clone rates roughly 0.87 and correlation coefficients above 0.98.

Worth noting for this clonotype: There is no known antigen for this receptor. One end of the junction fails to match germline, which may point to a read error.

Total RNA and DNA were co-extracted without cell sorting from around 20-30 mg of bulk tissue using the AllPrep DNA/RNA mini kit. Surgical resection was performed in China between 2015 and 2016 on a handful of patients with histopathologically diagnosed primary liver carcinoma. Patients had chronic HBV infection and were treatment-naive at sampling. Pieces of fresh tumor and adjacent tissue were cut in half, with one half kept in RNAlater at -80 degrees C and the other half sent for histology. The germline V gene yields SGHNT for CDR1 and YENEEA for CDR2. There are 15 amino acids in the CDR3, from cysteine to phenylalanine inclusive. Of the read, only the CDR3 DNA is kept; its 45 bases are in frame from base 1. TCRbeta-specific cDNA was reverse-transcribed from around 500 ng total RNA using a constant-region primer and ProtoScript II reverse transcriptase. Construction of the TCRbeta libraries relied on three nested rounds of multiplex PCR, following a slightly modified ARM-PCR procedure. Each of the first two PCR rounds ran for about 10 cycles and used multiplex TRBV1-TRBV30 forward primers together with a Cbeta reverse primer. Sample barcodes and Illumina adapters were attached in a final 25-cycle PCR using Deep VentR polymerase. Before sequencing, amplicons of 200-500 bp were purified from gel using a QIAquick gel extraction kit. TCRbeta amplicons were sequenced on an Illumina HiSeq 2500 with 250-bp paired-end reads. The study's processing was this. Quality trimming of reads was performed with Trimmomatic v0.33, and paired reads were merged with FLASH v1.2.11 so that full CDR3 sequences could be recovered. V, D and J germline segments were assigned to the rearranged TCRbeta sequences by MiGEC v1.2.1b. Clonotype statistics, along with Shannon-Wiener diversity indices, were calculated using VDJtools v1.0.0. Except for diversity analysis, only each sample's 250 most abundant clonotypes were used in subsequent analyses to reduce sampling bias. Using fastp trimming at Q25 and MiXCR clonotype assembly, TCRdb reanalyzed the public sequencing data and kept in-frame beta chains. Every distinct CDR3 protein forms one entry, paired with its most common genes and DNA. Here the V and J calls rest on TCRdb's processing, not on the authors' analysis. The sample yields 90,000 to 150,000 distinct CDR3 sequences; about two thirds were counted once. The ten largest clones capture 8.1% of the sample.

Broader findings and caveats from the paper: Comparison of CD4+ and CD8+ T cell repertoires was precluded by the use of bulk unsorted samples. Pairs of tumor regions showed greater repertoire overlap (mean roughly 35%) than tumor-adjacent pairs (about 17%) or tumor-blood pairs (roughly 15%), which is consistent with antigen-driven expansion. Because sequencing covered only the TCR beta chain and unpaired alpha chains were not captured, true repertoire diversity is likely underestimated. The top 250 clones made up a significantly larger repertoire fraction in tumors than in blood (p = 0.039). Only a few patients were included in the study, and the authors note that the findings should be validated in a larger study.

This receptor was obtained from a woman aged 60-75 years with primary liver carcinoma and hepatitis B virus infection. The sample taken for sequencing was tumor-adjacent normal liver tissue. Recombination connected TRBV11-3 to TRBJ2-1, and possibly TRBD2, on 6 matching bases. The CDR3 reads CASGQTSGVYNVQFF. The base sequence is TGTGCCAGCGGCCAGACTAGTGGAGTTTACAATGTGCAGTTCTTC.